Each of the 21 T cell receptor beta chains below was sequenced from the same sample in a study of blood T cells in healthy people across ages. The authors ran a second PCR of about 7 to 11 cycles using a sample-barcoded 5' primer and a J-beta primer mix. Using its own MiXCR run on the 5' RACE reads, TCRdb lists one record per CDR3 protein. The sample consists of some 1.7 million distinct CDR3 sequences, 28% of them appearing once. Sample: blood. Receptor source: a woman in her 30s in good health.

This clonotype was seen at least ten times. As DNA, the CDR3 is TGTGCCAGCACCTTAGGGGGGGCCTACAATGAGCAGTTCTTC. Residues: CASTLGGAYNEQFF. The rearrangement uses TRBV12-3 or TRBV12-4 and TRBJ2-1, with D maybe TRBD2 (7 bases). Trimming cost V 7 bases and J 2 bases, with 12 bases left between them. The CDR3 extends over 14 amino acids.

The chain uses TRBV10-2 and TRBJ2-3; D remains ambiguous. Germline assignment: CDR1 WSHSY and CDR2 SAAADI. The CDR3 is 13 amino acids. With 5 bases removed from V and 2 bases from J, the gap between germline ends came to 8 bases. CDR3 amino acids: CASSIKDTDTQYF. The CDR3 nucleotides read TGCGCCAGCAGTATAAAAGACACAGATACGCAGTATTTT.

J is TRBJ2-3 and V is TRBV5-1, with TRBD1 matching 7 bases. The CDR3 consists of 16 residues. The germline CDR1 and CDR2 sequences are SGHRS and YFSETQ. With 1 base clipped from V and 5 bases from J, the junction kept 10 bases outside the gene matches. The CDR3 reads CASSLSTRTGRDTQYF. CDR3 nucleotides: TGCGCCAGCAGCTTGTCTACAAGGACAGGTCGAGATACGCAGTATTTT.

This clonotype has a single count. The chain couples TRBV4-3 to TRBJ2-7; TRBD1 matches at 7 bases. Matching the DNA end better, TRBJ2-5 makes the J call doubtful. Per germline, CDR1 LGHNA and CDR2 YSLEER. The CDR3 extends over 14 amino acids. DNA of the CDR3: TGCGCCAGCAGCCAAAACAGGGGTGGAGAGACCCAGTACTTC. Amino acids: CASSQNRGGETQYF.

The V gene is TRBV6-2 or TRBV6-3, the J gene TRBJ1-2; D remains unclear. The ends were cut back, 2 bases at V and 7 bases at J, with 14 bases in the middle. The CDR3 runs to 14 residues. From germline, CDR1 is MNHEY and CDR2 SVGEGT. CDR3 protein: CASSYGKGRTGYTF. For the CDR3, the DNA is TGTGCCAGCAGTTACGGGAAAGGGAGGACTGGCTACACCTTC.

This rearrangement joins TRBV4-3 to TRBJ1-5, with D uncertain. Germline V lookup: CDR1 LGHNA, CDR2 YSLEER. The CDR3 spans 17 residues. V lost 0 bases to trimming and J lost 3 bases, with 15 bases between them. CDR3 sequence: CASSQDRATGINQPQHF. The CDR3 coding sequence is TGCGCCAGCAGCCAAGATCGTGCCACGGGAATCAATCAGCCCCAGCATTTT.

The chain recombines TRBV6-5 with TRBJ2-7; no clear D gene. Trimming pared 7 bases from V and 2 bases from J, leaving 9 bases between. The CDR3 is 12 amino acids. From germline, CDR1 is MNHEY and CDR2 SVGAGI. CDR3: CASTAATYEQYF. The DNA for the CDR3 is TGTGCCAGCACGGCAGCCACCTACGAGCAGTACTTC.

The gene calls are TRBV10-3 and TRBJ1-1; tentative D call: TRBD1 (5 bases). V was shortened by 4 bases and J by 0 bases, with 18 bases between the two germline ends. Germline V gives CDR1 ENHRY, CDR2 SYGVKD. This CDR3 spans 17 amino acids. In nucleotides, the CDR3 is TGTGCCATCAGTGTCAGACAGCCAAAACTAATGAACACTGAAGCTTTCTTT. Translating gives CAISVRQPKLMNTEAFF.

CDR3 sequence reads: CASEPGQTYEQYF. Written as DNA, the CDR3 is TGTGCCAGCGAACCGGGACAAACCTACGAGCAGTACTTC. This sequence joins TRBV28 and TRBJ2-7; D is perhaps TRBD1 (6 bases). The CDR3 extends over 13 amino acids. V dropped 8 bases and J dropped 2 bases, with 13 bases sitting between them. Germline CDR1 is MDHEN and CDR2 is SYDVKM.

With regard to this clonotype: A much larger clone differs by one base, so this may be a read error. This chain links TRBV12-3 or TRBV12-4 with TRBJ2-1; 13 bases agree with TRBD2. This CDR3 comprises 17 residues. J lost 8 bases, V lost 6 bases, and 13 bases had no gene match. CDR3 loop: CASSVLGGTSGADEQFF. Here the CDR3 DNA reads TGTGCCAGCAGCGTCCTAGGGGGGACTAGCGGGGCGGATGAGCAGTTCTTC.

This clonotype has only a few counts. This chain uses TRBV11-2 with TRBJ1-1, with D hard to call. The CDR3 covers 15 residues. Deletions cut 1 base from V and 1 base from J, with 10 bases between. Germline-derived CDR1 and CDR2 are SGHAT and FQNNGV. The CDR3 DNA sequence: TGTGCCAGCAGCTTAGGAGGCGCGGCGAACACTGAAGCTTTCTTT. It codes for CASSLGGAANTEAFF.

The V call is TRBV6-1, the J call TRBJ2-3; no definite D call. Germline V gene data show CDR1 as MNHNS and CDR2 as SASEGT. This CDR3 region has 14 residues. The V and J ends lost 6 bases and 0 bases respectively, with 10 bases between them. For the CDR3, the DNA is TGTGCCAGCAGCAGGTCCTATAGCACAGATACGCAGTATTTT. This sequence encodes CASSRSYSTDTQYF.

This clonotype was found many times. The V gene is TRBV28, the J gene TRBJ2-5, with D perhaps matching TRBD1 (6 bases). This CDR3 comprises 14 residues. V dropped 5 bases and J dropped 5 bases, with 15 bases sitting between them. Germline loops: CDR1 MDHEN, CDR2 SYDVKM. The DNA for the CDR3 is TGTGCCAGCAGTAACAGGGTGTGGGGGGAGACCCAGTACTTC. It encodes CASSNRVWGETQYF.

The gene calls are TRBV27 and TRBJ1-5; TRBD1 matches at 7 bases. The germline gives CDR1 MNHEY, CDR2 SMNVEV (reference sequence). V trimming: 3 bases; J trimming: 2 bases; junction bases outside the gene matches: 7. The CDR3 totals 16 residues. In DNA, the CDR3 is TGTGCCAGCAGTTTCGCCGACAGGGTGGGCAATCAGCCCCAGCATTTT. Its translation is CASSFADRVGNQPQHF.

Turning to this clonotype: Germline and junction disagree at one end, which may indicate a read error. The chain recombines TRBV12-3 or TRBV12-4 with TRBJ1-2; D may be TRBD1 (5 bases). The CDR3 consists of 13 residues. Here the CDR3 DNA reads TGTGCCGGCAGTCCCTGGACACTGGGAGGCTACACCTTC. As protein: CAGSPWTLGGYTF.

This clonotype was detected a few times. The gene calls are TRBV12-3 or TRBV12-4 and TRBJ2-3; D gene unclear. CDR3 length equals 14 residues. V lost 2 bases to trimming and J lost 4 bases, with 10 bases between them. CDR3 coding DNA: TGTGCCAGCAGTTTAATGGCGTTGGCAGATACGCAGTATTTT. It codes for CASSLMALADTQYF.

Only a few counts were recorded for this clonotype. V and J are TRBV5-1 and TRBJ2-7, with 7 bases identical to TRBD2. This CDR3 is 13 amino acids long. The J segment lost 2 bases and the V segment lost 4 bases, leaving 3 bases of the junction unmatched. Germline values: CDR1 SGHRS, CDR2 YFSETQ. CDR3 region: CASSKLATYEQYF. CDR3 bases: TGCGCCAGCAGCAAACTAGCGACCTACGAGCAGTACTTC.

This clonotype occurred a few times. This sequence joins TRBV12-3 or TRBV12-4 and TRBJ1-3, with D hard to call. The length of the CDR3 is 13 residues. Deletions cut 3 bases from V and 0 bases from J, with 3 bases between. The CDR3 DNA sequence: TGTGCCAGCAGTTTTGTCTCTGGAAACACCATATATTTT. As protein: CASSFVSGNTIYF.

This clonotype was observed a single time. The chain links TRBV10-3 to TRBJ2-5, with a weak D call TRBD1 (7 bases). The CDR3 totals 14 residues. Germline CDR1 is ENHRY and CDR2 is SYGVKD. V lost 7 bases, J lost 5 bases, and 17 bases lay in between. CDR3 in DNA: TGTGCCATCAAAGGACAGGAGGGTCAGGAGACCCAGTACTTC. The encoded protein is CAIKGQEGQETQYF.

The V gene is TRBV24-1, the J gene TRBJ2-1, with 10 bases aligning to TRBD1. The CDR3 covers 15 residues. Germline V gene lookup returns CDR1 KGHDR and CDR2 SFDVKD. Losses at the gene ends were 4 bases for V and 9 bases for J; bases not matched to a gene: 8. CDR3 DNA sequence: TGTGCCACCAGTGACCGGGGACAGGGGACGTTTGAGCAGTTCTTC. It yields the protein CATSDRGQGTFEQFF.

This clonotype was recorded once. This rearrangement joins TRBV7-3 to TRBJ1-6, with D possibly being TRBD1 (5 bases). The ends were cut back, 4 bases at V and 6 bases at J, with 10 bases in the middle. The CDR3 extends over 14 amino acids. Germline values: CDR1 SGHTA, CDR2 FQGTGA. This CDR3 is CASSWGKVNSPLHF. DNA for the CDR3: TGTGCCAGCAGCTGGGGGAAGGTTAATTCACCCCTCCACTTT.